These T cell receptor beta chains were read from a single sample in a study of blood T cell repertoires in COVID-19. Libraries were prepared by immunoSEQ multiplex PCR; TCRdb keeps only in-frame clonotypes and omits some of them. Found here are around 230,000 clones, about 80% of them singletons; the top ten hold about 9.5%. Material for sequencing was peripheral blood. These receptors all come from a woman aged 80 or over with acute or convalescent COVID-19. Both conserved end residues are part of each CDR3. A D gene is named only where the DNA matches it firmly. Clone sizes are given selectively: once, few, many, or a class where the clone is expanded.

clone_size cdr3_length d_call j_call v_call cdr3_aa cdr3_nt
. 13 TRBD1 TRBJ2-3 TRBV19 CASRDRGPDTQYF TGTGCCAGTAGGGACAGGGGGCCAGATACGCAGTATTTT
. 15 TRBD1 TRBJ1-1 TRBV10-3 CAIRLDRGRTTEAFF TGTGCCATCAGGCTTGACAGGGGGCGGACCACTGAAGCTTTCTTT
. 15 TRBD1 TRBJ2-1 TRBV6-5 CASSFAGTENNEQFF TGTGCCAGCAGCTTTGCCGGGACAGAAAACAATGAGCAGTTCTTC
few 16 TRBD1 TRBJ1-4 TRBV11-2 CASSPRTGGAGEKLFF TGTGCCAGCAGCCCTAGGACAGGGGGCGCTGGGGAAAAACTGTTTTTT
once 15 . TRBJ2-5 TRBV5-4 CASSLVAGDGETQYF TGTGCCAGCAGCTTGGTGGCAGGGGATGGAGAGACCCAGTACTTC
. 19 TRBD2 TRBJ2-4 TRBV2 CASSEYGGAGGQYKNIQYF TGTGCCAGCAGTGAATACGGGGGAGCGGGGGGGCAGTACAAAAACATTCAGTACTTC
. 15 . TRBJ2-1 TRBV18 CASSPERGSYNEQFF TGTGCCAGCTCACCTGAGCGAGGATCATACAATGAGCAGTTCTTC
. 13 . TRBJ2-7 TRBV15 CATSRDFVSEQYF TGTGCCACCAGCAGAGACTTCGTTAGTGAGCAGTACTTC
. 13 . TRBJ1-1 TRBV19 CASRRGLETEAFF TGTGCCAGTAGGAGGGGGTTGGAGACTGAAGCTTTCTTT
. 16 . TRBJ1-6 TRBV27 CASSATESSYNSPLHF TGTGCCAGCAGTGCTACAGAGAGCTCCTATAATTCACCCCTCCACTTT
. 14 . TRBJ2-7 TRBV29-1 CSVARSGRPYEQYF TGCAGCGTGGCCCGGAGCGGGCGGCCCTACGAGCAGTACTTC
. 11 . TRBJ1-4 TRBV20-1 CSASSEEKLFF TGCAGTGCCTCATCGGAGGAAAAACTGTTTTTT
. 16 TRBD1 TRBJ1-6 TRBV5-1 CASSNGGQVNNSPLHF TGCGCCAGCAGCAACGGGGGACAGGTTAATAATTCACCCCTCCACTTT
. 16 . TRBJ2-6 TRBV11-3 CASSLREGDRANVLTF TGTGCCAGCAGCTTAAGGGAGGGGGATCGGGCCAACGTCCTGACTTTC
. 17 TRBD1 TRBJ2-2 TRBV9 CASSVGQGAFGTGELFF TGTGCCAGCAGCGTGGGACAGGGGGCTTTTGGCACCGGGGAGCTGTTTTTT
. 15 TRBD1 TRBJ1-3 TRBV18 CASSVGQFSGNTIYF TGTGCCAGCTCAGTGGGACAGTTCTCTGGAAACACCATATATTTT
. 15 . TRBJ2-7 TRBV21-1 CASSRPGHHSYEQYF TGTGCCAGCAGCAGACCGGGACACCACTCCTACGAGCAGTACTTC
. 14 TRBD1 TRBJ1-6 TRBV7-2 CASSSTGGNSPLHF TGTGCCAGCAGCTCGACAGGGGGGAATTCACCCCTCCACTTT
once 14 . TRBJ1-5 TRBV18 CASSPSGGNQPQHF TGTGCCAGCTCACCTTCAGGGGGCAATCAGCCCCAGCATTTT
. 15 . TRBJ1-5 TRBV6-5 CASRWTTNSNQPQHF TGTGCCAGCCGCTGGACAACCAACAGCAATCAGCCCCAGCATTTT
. 15 . TRBJ2-3 TRBV19 CASSMAVAETDTQYF TGTGCCAGTAGTATGGCGGTAGCGGAAACAGATACGCAGTATTTT
. 14 TRBD1 TRBJ1-1 TRBV19 CATRTGGGTTEAFF TGTGCCACTCGGACAGGGGGCGGGACCACTGAAGCTTTCTTT
. 13 . TRBJ2-1 TRBV2 CASSARQNNEQFF TGTGCCAGCAGCGCGAGACAGAACAATGAGCAGTTCTTC
. 16 TRBD1 TRBJ1-4 TRBV7-2 CASSLAGTGGSRGLFF TGTGCCAGCAGCTTAGCCGGGACAGGGGGCTCTCGTGGCCTGTTTTTT
. 12 TRBD1 TRBJ1-1 TRBV12-3/TRBV12-4 CASNRGYTEAFF TGTGCCAGCAACAGGGGCTACACTGAAGCTTTCTTT
. 14 . TRBJ2-3 TRBV3-1/TRBV3-2 CASSQGWRTDTQYF TGTGCCAGCAGCCAGGGGTGGAGGACCGATACGCAGTATTTT
. 13 TRBD2 TRBJ2-1 TRBV2 CASKLPGTSILIF TGTGCCAGCAAACTGCCCGGGACTAGTATTTTGATCTTC
few 13 TRBD1 TRBJ1-2 TRBV3-1/TRBV3-2 CASSRSRGQGYTF TGTGCCAGCAGCCGGAGCAGGGGGCAGGGCTACACCTTC
. 15 TRBD1 TRBJ2-7 TRBV2 CASSEETGGTYEQYF TGTGCCAGCAGTGAAGAAACAGGGGGTACCTACGAGCAGTACTTC
. 16 TRBD2 TRBJ2-1 TRBV28 CASSFLTSGGRNEQFF TGTGCCAGCAGTTTCCTGACTAGCGGGGGAAGGAATGAGCAGTTCTTC
. 14 TRBD1 TRBJ1-2 TRBV2 CASSEEGGGYGYTF TGTGCCAGCAGTGAGGAAGGGGGCGGCTATGGCTACACCTTC
. 11 . TRBJ1-1 TRBV20-1 CSAAGNTEAFF TGCAGTGCTGCGGGGAACACTGAAGCTTTCTTT
. 16 TRBD1 TRBJ2-2 TRBV28 CASSASGTGHTGELFF TGTGCCAGCAGTGCGTCCGGGACAGGGCACACCGGGGAGCTGTTTTTT
. 18 TRBD1 TRBJ1-5 TRBV6-4 CASSDQGQEKNSNQPQHF TGTGCCAGCAGTGACCAGGGACAGGAGAAGAATAGCAATCAGCCCCAGCATTTT